A single sample gave rise to the 13 T cell receptor beta chains below, sequenced in a study of blood T cell repertoires in COVID-19 (dated by TCRdb to about 2020). The library was made by the immunoSEQ multiplex PCR assay. In its TCRdb copy, this immuneACCESS table keeps in-frame sequences only and misses some clones. Where compared with another copy, unresolved V genes explain less than half of these, and the others have no known cause. Present in this sample are some 190,000 clones, approximately 90% of which were seen just once. The biggest ten clones account for around 23% of the sample. The source material was PBMCs or T cells enriched from blood (not recorded which). The receptor source for this set is a woman in her thirties or forties in a cohort exposed to, infected with or recovered from COVID-19 (not recorded which).

This clone was counted a single time. The chain recombines TRBV18 with TRBJ1-1; D gene ambiguous. The CDR3 has 12 residues. The germline V gene has CDR1 KGHSH and CDR2 LQKENI. Trimming stripped 3 bases from V and 1 base from J, with 3 bases between. The CDR3 is CASSPRNTEAFF. In nucleotides, the CDR3 is TGTGCCAGCTCACCGAGGAACACTGAAGCTTTCTTT.

V is TRBV7-9 and J is TRBJ2-1; D gene unclear. The CDR3 has 13 amino acids. From germline, CDR1 is SEHNR and CDR2 FQNEAQ (reference sequence). Between the trimmed V and J ends, which lost 1 base and 7 bases, there was a span of 8 bases. In DNA form, the CDR3 reads TGTGCCAGCAGCTTAGGCAGCGCAAATGAGCAGTTCTTC. This codes for CASSLGSANEQFF.

In regard to this clone: A junction end diverges from the germline sequence, so it may reflect a read error. The chain is built from TRBV6-1 and TRBJ1-3; 10 nucleotides line up with TRBD1. CDR1 is MNHNS and CDR2 is SASEGT in the germline V gene. The CDR3 sequence is 16 residues long. This chain's CDR3 is CASREGQGGYGNTIYF. CDR3 in DNA: TGTGCCAGCAGGGAAGGACAGGGGGGTTATGGAAACACCATATATTTT.

The chain uses TRBV7-9 and TRBJ1-2, with 10 nucleotides matching TRBD1. CDR3 length: 13 residues. Germline trimming cut 5 bases from V and 4 bases from J; bases unmatched to any gene: 1. Germline V CDR1 and CDR2: SEHNR, FQNEAQ (reference sequence). Here the CDR3 DNA reads TGTGCCAGCAGCCGGGACAGGGGCTATGGCTACACCTTC. Translating it yields CASSRDRGYGYTF.

The rearrangement joins TRBV13 to TRBJ2-1; 7 bases line up with TRBD1. Germline lookup yields CDR1 PRHDT and CDR2 FYEKMQ (reference sequence). V dropped 4 bases and J dropped 3; count of bases not matched to a gene: 9. The CDR3 is 16 residues long. The CDR3 loop reads CASSSIGAGGYNEQFF. CDR3 nucleotide sequence: TGTGCCAGCAGCTCGATCGGGGCAGGGGGCTACAATGAGCAGTTCTTC.

This chain connects TRBV7-8 to TRBJ1-3, with 7 bases that match TRBD1. The CDR3 extends over 16 amino acids. V lost 6 bases to trimming and J lost 4 bases; unmatched junction nucleotides: 12. Germline CDR1 and CDR2: SGHVS and FQNEAQ. CDR3 protein: CASRERFGTEGNTIYF. CDR3 DNA sequence: TGTGCCAGCAGGGAACGGTTTGGGACAGAAGGAAACACCATATATTTT.

Only a few counts were recorded for this clone. V and J are TRBV30 and TRBJ1-3; 8 bases are a match to TRBD1. Germline values: CDR1 GTSNPN, CDR2 SVGIG (reference sequence). V lost 3 bases and J lost 4; bases outside the gene matches: 11. The CDR3 is 16 amino acids. The CDR3 here is CAWSPRWGTGGNTIYF. The CDR3 DNA reads TGTGCCTGGAGCCCACGCTGGGGGACAGGAGGAAACACCATATATTTT.

For the CDR3, the DNA is TGTGCCAGCAACGTTCTAGCGGACAATGAGCAGTTCTTC. It is translated as CASNVLADNEQFF. This sequence joins TRBV12-3 or TRBV12-4 and TRBJ2-1; the match to TRBD2 covers 7 bases. This CDR3 is 13 amino acids long. J was trimmed by 5 bases and V by 7 bases; bases with no gene match: 5.

This chain joins TRBV21-1 and TRBJ2-7; the table's D call of TRBD1 was not tested on the DNA. TRBV21-1 is termed a pseudogene. This CDR3 comprises 14 residues. The CDR3 DNA reads as TGTGCCAGCAGCCAACAGGGGGCTCTAAGAGAGCAGTACTTC. Protein: CASSQQGALREQYF.

The rearrangement links TRBV7-2 to TRBJ2-5; a possible D gene is TRBD1 (6 bases). Trimming took off 3 bases at V and 2 bases at J, with 10 bases between the two ends. The germline gives CDR1 SGHTA, CDR2 FQGNSA. CDR3 size: 14 residues. CDR3 loop: CASSFTGSQETQYF. In nucleotides, the CDR3 is TGTGCCAGCAGCTTCACAGGGAGTCAAGAGACCCAGTACTTC.

V and J are TRBV6-6 and TRBJ1-1, with D uncertain. Germline V gives CDR1 MNHNY, CDR2 SVGAGI (reference sequence). Trimming shortened V by 2 bases and J by 0 bases, and 7 bases separated the two germline ends. The CDR3 spans 14 residues. The CDR3 nucleotides read TGTGCCAGCAGTTACGTCAGTGTGAACACTGAAGCTTTCTTT. Translation: CASSYVSVNTEAFF.

V and J are TRBV3-1 (or the pseudogene TRBV3-2) and TRBJ2-1; the match to TRBD2 covers 9 bases. In germline, CDR1 is LGHDT, CDR2 YNNKEL (reference sequence). Trimming removed 4 bases from V and 8 bases from J; junction bases left unmatched: 6. The CDR3 sequence is 14 residues long. CDR3 region: CASSLAGGLHEQFF. The CDR3 nucleotides read TGTGCCAGCAGCCTGGCGGGGGGGCTCCATGAGCAGTTCTTC.

The chain recombines TRBV6-5 with TRBJ2-7; 8 positions agree with TRBD1. The germline V gene has CDR1 MNHEY and CDR2 SVGAGI. V was pared by 0 bases and J by 3 bases, with 4 bases of the junction left unmatched. This CDR3 region has 15 residues. This chain's CDR3 is CASSYSTGALYEQYF. The CDR3 nucleotides read TGTGCCAGCAGTTACTCGACAGGGGCCCTCTACGAGCAGTACTTC.